Presented here are 23 T cell receptor beta chains from one specimen sequenced in a study of early T cells in non-severe SARS-CoV-2 infection. TCRdb fed the 5' RACE reads into MiXCR, producing one record per CDR3 protein. This sample has 50,000 to 75,000 distinct CDR3 sequences, with roughly 5.7% found just once. The sample was whole blood, taken at baseline. These receptors came from an adult who was a healthcare worker with PCR-confirmed SARS-CoV-2 infection or an uninfected control (not recorded which).

At least ten counts were recorded for this clonotype. The chain couples TRBV7-9 to TRBJ2-7, with D unresolved. Trimming shortened V by 1 base and J by 2 bases, and 9 bases separated the two germline ends. Germline CDR1 SEHNR, CDR2 FQNEAQ (reference sequence). CDR3 size: 14 residues. CDR3 in amino acids: CASSLGPGAYEQYF. In DNA form, the CDR3 reads TGTGCCAGCAGCTTAGGCCCGGGTGCCTACGAGCAGTACTTC.

The chain uses TRBV7-2 and TRBJ2-1; a weak D match, TRBD2 (6 bases). This CDR3 is 18 amino acids long. V gave up 4 bases and J gave up 1 base, with 20 bases separating them. The V gene's germline CDR1 is SGHTA and CDR2 FQGNSA. The CDR3 protein is CASSSPTRSSASYNEQFF. In DNA, the CDR3 is TGTGCCAGCAGCTCCCCAACCCGGTCTAGCGCGTCCTACAATGAGCAGTTCTTC.

The chain employs TRBV7-9 and TRBJ2-7; D call uncertain. With 8 bases removed from V and 0 bases from J, the gap between germline ends came to 14 bases. This CDR3 contains 14 residues. Germline values: CDR1 SEHNR, CDR2 FQNEAQ (reference sequence). The CDR3 DNA reads as TGTGCCAGCGAAACCGGGCTCCACTCCTACGAGCAGTACTTC. Residues: CASETGLHSYEQYF.

This clonotype has at least ten counts. The V call is TRBV20-1, the J call TRBJ2-1, with no clear D. The germline V and J ends were trimmed by 3 bases and 0 bases, with 15 bases remaining between them. Per germline, CDR1 DFQATT and CDR2 SNEGSKA (reference sequence). The CDR3 is made up of 16 amino acids. This CDR3 is CSASWLWGSSYNEQFF. The CDR3 DNA follows: TGCAGTGCTAGTTGGCTGTGGGGAAGCTCCTACAATGAGCAGTTCTTC.

The chain is built from TRBV18 and TRBJ1-2; unclear D gene. Germline values: CDR1 KGHSH, CDR2 LQKENI. The V end lost 3 bases, the J end lost 6 bases, and 14 bases lay between the germline ends. CDR3 length equals 14 residues. The CDR3 here is CASSPQGWVNGYTF. In DNA form, the CDR3 reads TGTGCCAGCTCACCGCAAGGGTGGGTGAATGGCTACACCTTC.

This sequence joins TRBV7-9 and TRBJ2-1, with TRBD2 identical over 10 bases. With 1 base clipped from V and 4 bases from J, the junction kept 7 bases outside the gene matches. Looked up from germline, CDR1 is SEHNR and CDR2 is FQNEAQ (reference sequence). The CDR3 length is 17 residues. The CDR3 DNA sequence: TGTGCCAGCAGCTTAGTTGGGTCTAGCGGGAGATACAATGAGCAGTTCTTC. Protein: CASSLVGSSGRYNEQFF.

This clonotype was counted ten times or more. The chain is built from TRBV2 and TRBJ2-7; D might be TRBD1 (5 bases). V dropped 6 bases and J dropped 6 bases, with 21 bases sitting between them. CDR1 and CDR2 from the germline V gene are SNHLY and FYNNEI. This CDR3 contains 15 residues. CDR3: CASRDVGLATSEQYF. In DNA form, the CDR3 reads TGTGCCAGCAGGGACGTGGGGCTGGCCACCAGCGAGCAGTACTTC.

This clonotype was found many times. The chain combines TRBV29-1 with TRBJ2-3, with no clear D. The V gene's germline CDR1 is SQVTM and CDR2 ANQGSEA. V lost 6 bases and J lost 9, with 16 bases in between. The CDR3 is 12 residues long. The CDR3 region has the DNA TGCAGCGTCACAGAGACCGCTTCAACGCAGTATTTT. Protein product: CSVTETASTQYF.

This clonotype was counted at least ten times. This chain joins TRBV7-6 and TRBJ2-1, with a weak D call TRBD2 (5 bases). The V gene's germline CDR1 is SGHVS and CDR2 FNYEAQ. V was pared by 5 bases and J by 0 bases, with 14 bases between. The CDR3 sequence is 16 residues long. The CDR3 region has the DNA TGTGCCAGCAGCCAACTAGGGTCGAGCTCCTACAATGAGCAGTTCTTC. This gives the protein CASSQLGSSSYNEQFF.

The rearrangement uses TRBV11-1 and TRBJ2-7; D is perhaps TRBD1 (6 bases). The CDR3 covers 12 residues. Trimming left V 5 bases short and J 4 bases short, with 9 bases between. Germline CDR1 SGHAT, CDR2 FQDESV (reference sequence). CDR3 amino acids: CASSVDRYEQYF. The CDR3 DNA follows: TGTGCCAGCAGCGTCGACAGGTACGAGCAGTACTTC. Using reference TRBV11-1 and TRBJ2-7 for the parts outside the CDR3, the full variable domain is EAEVAQSPRYKITEKSQAVAFWCDPISGHATLYWYRQILGQGPELLVQFQDESVVDDSQLPKDRFSAERLKGVDSTLKIQPAELGDSAMYLCASSVDRYEQYFGPGTRLTVT.

Remarks on this clonotype: This may arise from a read error, as a much more abundant clone is one base away. The genes are TRBV6-8 and TRBJ1-2, with D possibly TRBD1 on 6 matching bases. CDR3 length: 13 residues. Deletions cut 6 bases from V and 7 bases from J, with 15 bases between. The germline gives CDR1 MNHGY, CDR2 SAAAGT. DNA for the CDR3: TGTGCCAGCAGACAGGGCGGCTGCCGTGGCTACACCTTC. Residues: CASRQGGCRGYTF.

This clonotype was seen at least ten times. J is TRBJ1-2 and V is TRBV7-2; tentative D call: TRBD1 (5 bases). The CDR3 sequence is 14 residues long. Trimming took 5 bases from V and 4 from J, leaving 14 bases between them. Germline V gives CDR1 SGHTA, CDR2 FQGNSA. The CDR3, as DNA: TGTGCCAGCAGCCCCGGGACGGCTGTCTATGGCTACACCTTC. This translates into CASSPGTAVYGYTF.

This clonotype was picked up many times. The V gene is TRBV7-9, the J gene TRBJ1-6; tentative D call: TRBD1 (5 bases). V was trimmed by 4 bases and J by 5 bases, leaving 15 bases between them. The CDR3 contains 16 residues. Per germline, CDR1 SEHNR and CDR2 FQNEAQ (reference sequence). The CDR3 here is CASSSNRPPNNSPLHF. The CDR3 DNA sequence: TGTGCCAGCAGCTCAAACAGGCCCCCTAATAATTCACCCCTCCACTTT.

This clonotype was recorded many times. The chain couples TRBV28 to TRBJ2-1, with D maybe TRBD2 (5 bases). The CDR3 covers 14 residues. Per the germline V gene, CDR1 is MDHEN and CDR2 is SYDVKM. V dropped 2 bases and J dropped 7 bases, with 12 bases sitting between them. The CDR3 loop reads CASSLASLKNEQFF. In DNA form, the CDR3 reads TGTGCCAGCAGTTTAGCTAGCCTTAAAAATGAGCAGTTCTTC.

The sample holds a few counts of this clonotype. The rearrangement links TRBV7-6 to TRBJ1-2, with D hard to call. Germline-derived CDR1 and CDR2 are SGHVS and FNYEAQ. Trimming took 5 bases from V and 4 from J, leaving 11 bases between them. The length of the CDR3 is 13 residues. The CDR3 DNA reads TGTGCCAGCAGCCCGTCAGCGGGCTATGGCTACACCTTC. It translates to CASSPSAGYGYTF.

This clonotype was counted between two and nine times. The CDR3 loop is CASSLVPLHTNEQFF. The CDR3 nucleotides are TGTGCCAGCAGCTTAGTTCCCCTACATACCAATGAGCAGTTCTTC. The genes are TRBV7-2 and TRBJ2-1; D unclear. CDR1 and CDR2 (germline): SGHTA, FQGNSA. This CDR3 is built from 15 residues. Trimming removed 1 base from V and 6 bases from J, with 13 bases in between.

V and J are TRBV20-1 and TRBJ2-1, with D perhaps matching TRBD1 (5 bases). The V gene lost 6 bases and the J gene lost 7 bases, with 10 bases spanning the gap. CDR3 length: 11 residues. Looked up from germline, CDR1 is DFQATT and CDR2 is SNEGSKA (reference sequence). CDR3 nucleotide sequence: TGCAGTGCCCAGAAGGGGAATGAGCAGTTCTTC. Protein product: CSAQKGNEQFF.

This chain links TRBV28 with TRBJ1-1; 7 bases are shared with TRBD1. This CDR3 spans 15 amino acids. Germline V gene sequence: CDR1 MDHEN, CDR2 SYDVKM. V lost 7 bases and J lost 1; bases outside the gene matches: 9. Here the CDR3 DNA reads TGTGCCAGCACCCCCCATGACAGGGCGAACACTGAAGCTTTCTTT. As protein: CASTPHDRANTEAFF.

Many counts were recorded for this clonotype. The chain uses TRBV5-1 and TRBJ1-1; D call uncertain. Trimming took off 2 bases at V and 0 bases at J, with 11 bases between the two ends. CDR1 is SGHRS and CDR2 is YFSETQ in the germline V gene. The length of the CDR3 is 15 residues. DNA for the CDR3: TGCGCCAGCAGCTTCGTAGGCACTCTGAACACTGAAGCTTTCTTT. Protein product: CASSFVGTLNTEAFF. The whole variable domain, filled in from reference TRBV5-1 and TRBJ1-1, reads KAGVTQTPRYLIKTRGQQVTLSCSPISGHRSVSWYQQTPGQGLQFLFEYFSETQRNKGNFPGRFSGRQFSNSRSEMNVSTLELGDSALYLCASSFVGTLNTEAFFGQGTRLTVV.

The rearrangement joins TRBV20-1 to TRBJ1-1; D uncertain. V was trimmed by 0 bases and J by 6 bases, leaving 5 bases between them. The germline CDR1 and CDR2 sequences are DFQATT and SNEGSKA (reference sequence). CDR3 size: 11 residues. CDR3 residues: CSARDTPEAFF. The DNA of the CDR3 is TGCAGTGCTAGAGATACCCCTGAAGCTTTCTTT.

This clonotype appeared many times. The chain couples TRBV4-3 to TRBJ1-1; unclear D gene. The V gene lost 1 base and the J gene lost 1 base, with 7 bases spanning the gap. The CDR3 spans 14 residues. Germline V CDR1 and CDR2: LGHNA, YSLEER. This chain's CDR3 is CASSQVAGNTEAFF. CDR3 coding DNA: TGCGCCAGCAGCCAAGTTGCAGGGAACACTGAAGCTTTCTTT.

This clonotype was seen at least ten times. This sequence joins TRBV10-2 and TRBJ1-2; 7 nucleotides align to TRBD1. CDR1 is WSHSY, CDR2 SAAADI, per germline. With 8 bases clipped from V and 4 bases from J, the junction kept 4 bases outside the gene matches. The CDR3 covers 12 residues. CDR3 loop: CASLRDSYGYTF. In DNA, the CDR3 is TGCGCCAGCCTTCGGGACAGCTATGGCTACACCTTC.

In this sample, this clonotype turned up many times. The V and J genes are TRBV29-1 and TRBJ2-5; 9 nucleotides agree with TRBD2. Germline-derived CDR1 and CDR2 are SQVTM and ANQGSEA. J lost 1 base, V lost 6 bases, and 12 bases had no gene match. This CDR3 has 16 amino acids. The CDR3 here is CSVLIAGEGIQETQYF. The CDR3 DNA reads TGCAGCGTCCTTATAGCGGGAGAGGGGATCCAAGAGACCCAGTACTTC.